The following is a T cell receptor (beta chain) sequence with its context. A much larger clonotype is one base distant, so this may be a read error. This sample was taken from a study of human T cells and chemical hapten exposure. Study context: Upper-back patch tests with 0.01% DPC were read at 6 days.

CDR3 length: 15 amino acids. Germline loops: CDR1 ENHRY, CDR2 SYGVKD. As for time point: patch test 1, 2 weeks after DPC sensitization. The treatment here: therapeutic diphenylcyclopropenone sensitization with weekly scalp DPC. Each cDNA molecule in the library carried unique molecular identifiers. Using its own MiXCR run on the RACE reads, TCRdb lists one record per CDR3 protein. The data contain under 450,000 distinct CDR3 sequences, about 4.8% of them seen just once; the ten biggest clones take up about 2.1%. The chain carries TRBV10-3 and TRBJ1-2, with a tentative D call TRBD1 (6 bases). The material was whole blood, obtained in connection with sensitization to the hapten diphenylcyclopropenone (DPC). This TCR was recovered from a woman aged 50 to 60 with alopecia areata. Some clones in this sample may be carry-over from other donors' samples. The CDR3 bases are TGTGCCATCTCGGACAGCGCCCGAAGTAACTTTGGCTACACCTTC. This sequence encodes CAISDSARSNFGYTF.